The next 25 T cell receptor beta chains were all read from a single sample in a study of HIV-infected patients and healthy controls. TCRdb analysed the 5' RACE reads with MiXCR anew, one entry per CDR3 protein. The top ten hold around 5.9% of the sample, which has about 67,000 distinct CDR3 sequences, less than 20% seen once. Material for sequencing was CD4+ T cells from blood. Receptor source: a human donor in good health.

This sequence joins TRBV24-1 and TRBJ2-2; D call uncertain. Germline V gene sequence: CDR1 KGHDR, CDR2 SFDVKD. The length of the CDR3 is 15 residues. The V gene lost 7 bases and the J gene lost 6 bases, with 17 bases spanning the gap. CDR3 bases: TGTGCCACCAGGGCAGGCAGGACGGCCTCCGGGGAGCTGTTTTTT. Protein product: CATRAGRTASGELFF.

This clonotype was seen only a few times. The CDR3 loop is CSAPNPAAATYEQYF. In DNA, the CDR3 is TGCAGTGCCCCAAACCCGGCAGCCGCTACCTACGAGCAGTACTTC. This chain uses TRBV20-1 with TRBJ2-7; the D is unclear. Trimming removed 6 bases from V and 2 bases from J, with 20 bases in between. The CDR3 contains 15 residues. CDR1 is DFQATT and CDR2 is SNEGSKA in the germline V gene (reference sequence).

V gene TRBV12-3 or TRBV12-4 combines with J gene TRBJ1-4; 9 positions agree with TRBD1. The junction had 6 bases not matched to a gene; V was cut back by 5 bases and J by 2 bases. The CDR3 loop spans 16 amino acids. CDR3 sequence reads: CASSIQGARTNEKLFF. As DNA, the CDR3 is TGTGCCAGCAGTATACAGGGGGCCCGGACTAATGAAAAACTGTTTTTT.

The genes are TRBV3-1 and TRBJ2-1; D is possibly TRBD2 (6 bases). Germline loops: CDR1 LGHDT, CDR2 YNNKEL (reference sequence). Trimming removed 1 base from V and 7 bases from J, with 14 bases in between. The CDR3 has 15 residues. In DNA form, the CDR3 reads TGTGCCAGCAGCCAAGTTCTTGGAGGGACGAATGAGCAGTTCTTC. It encodes CASSQVLGGTNEQFF.

This clonotype was picked up a small number of times. Here the CDR3 reads CASRRPGGAGRAGELFF. CDR3 nucleotides: TGTGCCAGCAGAAGACCAGGGGGCGCGGGTAGGGCCGGGGAGCTGTTTTTT. This chain uses TRBV12-3 or TRBV12-4 with TRBJ2-2; 8 bases match TRBD1. There are 17 residues in the CDR3. V lost 6 bases and J lost 6; bases outside the gene matches: 15.

This chain uses TRBV7-2 with TRBJ2-3; 11 nucleotides match TRBD2. The CDR3 runs 16 residues. The germline gives CDR1 SGHTA, CDR2 FQGNSA. The V gene end was trimmed by 4 bases and the J gene end by 5 bases; junction bases not matched to a gene: 8. The CDR3 nucleotides are TGTGCCAGCAGCTCTAGCGGGGGGCCGAGGATAGATACGCAGTATTTT. Protein sequence: CASSSSGGPRIDTQYF.

About this clonotype itself: A much larger clone lies one base from this, so it may be a read error. The chain carries TRBV2 and TRBJ2-3; 11 nucleotides match TRBD2. The CDR3 spans 14 residues. Germline assignment: CDR1 SNHLY and CDR2 FYNNEI. CDR3 amino acids: CASSLSGRGDTKYF. The CDR3 DNA reads TGTGCCAGCAGTCTTAGCGGGAGGGGTGATACGAAGTATTTT. The whole variable domain, remainder taken from reference TRBV2 and TRBJ2-3, is EPEVTQTPSHQVTQMGQEVILRCVPISNHLYFYWYRQILGQKVEFLVSFYNNEISEKSEIFDDQFSVERPDGSNFTLKIRSTKLEDSAMYFCASSLSGRGDTKYFGPGTRLTVL.

This chain joins TRBV18 and TRBJ1-5; D gene unclear. Trimming removed 3 bases at V and 0 bases at J, with 6 bases between. The CDR3 sequence is 14 residues long. Per the germline V gene, CDR1 is KGHSH and CDR2 is LQKENI. For the CDR3, the DNA is TGTGCCAGCTCACCCTCGGCTAGCAATCAGCCCCAGCATTTT. This encodes CASSPSASNQPQHF.

There are many counts of this clonotype. V is TRBV4-3 and J is TRBJ1-2; D is uncertain. CDR3 length equals 17 residues. Germline values: CDR1 LGHNA, CDR2 YSLEER. V lost 1 base, J lost 7 bases, and 22 bases lay in between. Written as DNA, the CDR3 is TGCGCCAGCAGCCAAGTTCTTTCAGGCCTACGAGCCGGTGGCTACACCTTC. Its protein is CASSQVLSGLRAGGYTF.

J is TRBJ1-1 and V is TRBV30; tentative D call: TRBD1 (5 bases). CDR3 length: 13 amino acids. Germline values: CDR1 GTSNPN, CDR2 SVGIG (reference sequence). V lost 3 bases and J 4 bases, leaving 12 bases between the germline ends. The CDR3 reads CAWSDRGSTEAFF. The CDR3 nucleotides are TGTGCCTGGAGCGATAGGGGCTCCACTGAAGCTTTCTTT. Complete variable domain (other parts from reference TRBV30 and TRBJ1-1): SQTIHQWPATLVQPVGSPLSLECTVEGTSNPNLYWYRQAAGRGLQLLFYSVGIGQISSEVPQNLSASRPQDRQFILSSKKLLLSDSGFYLCAWSDRGSTEAFFGQGTRLTVV.

This clonotype occurred a few times. The CDR3 loop is CASTKTGLGNQPQHF. CDR3 sequence (DNA): TGTGCCAGCACCAAGACAGGGCTAGGCAATCAGCCCCAGCATTTT. The V call is TRBV12-3 or TRBV12-4, the J call TRBJ1-5; 7 bases map to TRBD1. V dropped 7 bases and J dropped 2; count of bases not matched to a gene: 8. There are 15 residues in the CDR3.

The chain recombines TRBV28 with TRBJ2-3, with 8 bases fitting TRBD2. The CDR3 has 15 residues. Germline CDR1 and CDR2: MDHEN and SYDVKM. V was pared by 6 bases and J by 2 bases, with 7 bases of the junction left unmatched. This CDR3 is CASRGTRGFTDTQYF. CDR3 in DNA: TGTGCCAGCAGGGGGACTAGAGGCTTCACAGATACGCAGTATTTT.

J is TRBJ1-4 and V is TRBV15; no clear D gene. This CDR3 contains 14 residues. The germline V gene encodes CDR1 LNHNV and CDR2 YYDKDF (reference sequence). Deletions cut 3 bases from V and 13 bases from J, with 18 bases between. The CDR3, as DNA: TGTGCCACCAGCAGTGCCCCCCTCCGGGTTGGACTGTTTTTT. Protein: CATSSAPLRVGLFF.

This clonotype was seen many times. The chain links TRBV14 to TRBJ2-7, with D perhaps being TRBD1 or TRBD2 (5 bases each). Germline CDR1 is SGHDN and CDR2 is FVKESK. Trimming shortened V by 5 bases and J by 3 bases, and 11 bases separated the two germline ends. The CDR3 covers 13 residues. CDR3 nucleotide sequence: TGTGCCAGCAGCATCGGGGCCCTCTACGAGCAGTACTTC. It specifies CASSIGALYEQYF.

The sample holds a few counts of this clonotype. V is TRBV4-3 and J is TRBJ1-3; D unresolved. Germline CDR1 and CDR2: LGHNA and YSLEER. This CDR3 is built from 15 residues. Trimming cost V 1 base and J 0 bases, with 7 bases left between them. The CDR3 nucleotides read TGCGCCAGCAGCCAAGTGGCAAACTCTGGAAACACCATATATTTT. Translated: CASSQVANSGNTIYF.

Details on this clonotype: A clone one base away is much larger, so this may be a read error. The V call is TRBV7-2, the J call TRBJ1-1, with D tentatively TRBD1 (5 bases). Germline-derived CDR1 and CDR2 are SGHTA and FQGNSA. The CDR3 covers 14 residues. The CDR3 nucleotides read TGTGACAGCAGCAACAGGTCCCCGAACACTGAAGCTTTCTTT. Protein product: CDSSNRSPNTEAFF.

The chain uses TRBV2 and TRBJ2-7, with 11 bases identical to TRBD2. The CDR3 covers 15 residues. V gave up 6 bases and J gave up 2 bases; unmatched junction bases: 6. The germline V gene encodes CDR1 SNHLY and CDR2 FYNNEI. In nucleotides, the CDR3 is TGTGCCAGCAGAGTAGCGGGAGGGCGGACCTACGAGCAGTACTTC. Protein product: CASRVAGGRTYEQYF.

The rearrangement links TRBV20-1 to TRBJ2-7; 10 bases are shared with TRBD2. CDR1 DFQATT and CDR2 SNEGSKA come from the germline V gene (reference sequence). V lost 3 bases and J lost 2; bases outside the gene matches: 4. The CDR3 extends over 14 amino acids. The CDR3 DNA is TGCAGTGCTAGTGGGACTAGCGCGGCCTACGAGCAGTACTTC. Translated: CSASGTSAAYEQYF.

J is TRBJ2-3 and V is TRBV7-2; D gene uncertain. The germline CDR1 and CDR2 sequences are SGHTA and FQGNSA. V was pared by 1 base and J by 3 bases, with 8 bases between. There are 14 residues in the CDR3. The CDR3 reads CASSLGPATDTQYF. The DNA of the CDR3 is TGTGCCAGCAGCTTAGGGCCAGCTACAGATACGCAGTATTTT.

V usage is TRBV5-1 and J usage is TRBJ2-7, with 8 bases aligning to TRBD1. After removal of 4 bases from V and 5 bases from J, the junction contained 17 bases not matched to a gene. Germline lookup yields CDR1 SGHRS and CDR2 YFSETQ. This CDR3 region has 17 residues. The CDR3 bases are TGCGCCAGCAGCGGGACCATGACAGGGGAATTTAGCCACGAGCAGTACTTC. Translated, it gives CASSGTMTGEFSHEQYF.

Details on this clonotype: The junction shows a germline mismatch at one end, possibly a read error. The J gene is TRBJ2-5, the V gene TRBV20-1; 10 bases agree with TRBD1. Germline V gene lookup returns CDR1 DFQATT and CDR2 SNEGSKA (reference sequence). The CDR3 is 12 residues long. CDR3 bases: TGCAGCCCGGGACAGGGGCAAGGGACCCAGTACTTC. Amino acid sequence: CSPGQGQGTQYF.

The V and J genes are TRBV7-2 and TRBJ1-3; D gene ambiguous. This CDR3 is built from 16 residues. Trimming left V 3 bases short and J 4 bases short, with 16 bases between. Germline V CDR1 and CDR2: SGHTA, FQGNSA. The chain's CDR3 is CASSLEGAQMGNTIYF. CDR3 DNA sequence: TGTGCCAGCAGCTTGGAGGGAGCACAAATGGGAAACACCATATATTTT. Variable domain in full (rest from reference TRBV7-2 and TRBJ1-3): GAGVSQSPSNKVTEKGKDVELRCDPISGHTALYWYRQSLGQGLEFLIYFQGNSAPDKSGLPSDRFSAERTGGSVSTLTIQRTQQEDSAVYLCASSLEGAQMGNTIYFGEGSWLTVV.

This clonotype was counted between two and nine times. This CDR3 reads CASSKSNQPQHF. The CDR3 DNA follows: TGTGCCAGCAGTAAGAGCAATCAGCCCCAGCATTTT. The chain carries TRBV6-2 or TRBV6-3 and TRBJ1-5, with D unclear. The CDR3 is 12 amino acids. Trimming removed 5 bases at V and 1 base at J, with 3 bases between. Per germline, CDR1 MNHEY and CDR2 SVGEGT.

Many counts were recorded for this clonotype. The rearrangement links TRBV29-1 to TRBJ2-7, with D possibly matching TRBD1 (5 bases). The CDR3 consists of 13 residues. Germline loops: CDR1 SQVTM, CDR2 ANQGSEA. V gave up 7 bases and J gave up 2 bases, with 15 bases separating them. CDR3 residues: CSAGRQGAYEQYF. Written as DNA, the CDR3 is TGCAGCGCCGGACGTCAGGGTGCCTACGAGCAGTACTTC.

The gene calls are TRBV30 and TRBJ2-2; either TRBD1 or TRBD2 may supply D (6 bases each). Per the germline V gene, CDR1 is GTSNPN and CDR2 is SVGIG (reference sequence). The V gene lost 0 bases and the J gene lost 0 bases, with 17 bases spanning the gap. The CDR3 is 18 amino acids. CDR3 coding DNA: TGTGCCTGGAGTGTAGGGGGGTCACGGTTCGCGAACACCGGGGAGCTGTTTTTT. Translating it yields CAWSVGGSRFANTGELFF. The whole variable domain, filled in from reference TRBV30 and TRBJ2-2, reads SQTIHQWPATLVQPVGSPLSLECTVEGTSNPNLYWYRQAAGRGLQLLFYSVGIGQISSEVPQNLSASRPQDRQFILSSKKLLLSDSGFYLCAWSVGGSRFANTGELFFGEGSRLTVL.